This T cell receptor (beta chain) was recorded in a study of blood T cells in healthy people across ages (dated by TCRdb to 2013 to 2016). Regarding the study in general: In model experiments, template switching captured about one uniquely barcoded TCR beta cDNA molecule for every two T cells. Age-related changes in TCR beta repertoire diversity were measured in the study by deep sequencing normalized with unique cDNA molecular identifiers. Four age groups were formed from the donors: young (average 16 years), middle-aged (just under 40), aged (around 62) and long-lived (about 80). To avoid experimental bias, donors of different ages were randomly spread across the sequencing lanes. For two donors (one aged 18 to 29 and one aged 80 or older), the study analyzed two additional independent replicas of 1 million unique cDNA reads from the same blood draw.

The junction carries 6 bases between V and J, which are trimmed by 1 base and 2 bases respectively. Taken from cysteine to phenylalanine, the CDR3 has 13 residues. Kept here is only the CDR3 DNA, which spans 39 bases and is read in frame from base 1. From a lookup of the germline V gene, CDR1 and CDR2 are MDHEN and SYDVKM. What the authors observed across the whole study: Because profiling used bulk unsorted PBMCs, naive and antigen-experienced compartments could not be compared conclusively. As age increased, observed TCR beta diversity per million T cells dropped in a roughly linear way, and a significant reduction was already evident by age 40. Because the CMV infection status of the donors was unknown, age-related changes in expanded clonotypes may potentially have been confounded. Estimates of total diversity based on one million sequenced T cells were regarded as lower bounds and as underestimates. Compared with the aged group, more naive CD4+ T cells, fewer expanded clones and increased TCR diversity were shown by the long-lived group, suggesting age selection. The percentage of naive T cells measured by flow cytometry correlated strongly with observed TCR beta diversity.

In this sample, this clonotype turned up a few times. Its antigen remains unidentified. Base quality data are lacking; no much larger clone is found one base away. Library creation used 5' RACE. TCRdb lists the instrument as Illumina HiSeq 2500. A second roughly 6 to 11 cycle PCR used a sample-barcoded 5' primer and a J-beta primer mix. A unique molecular identifier was introduced onto each TCR beta cDNA molecule by a template-switch 5' adaptor carrying 12 random nucleotides. At least 2.5 million CDR3-containing paired-end reads were obtained from each sample. All of the RNA was converted into first-strand cDNA using the Mint cDNA synthesis kit, with a TRBC-specific oligonucleotide serving as the primer. Following uracil-DNA glycosylase treatment, a first 18-cycle PCR with universal primers M1SS and BC2_uni_R was performed on all cDNA. Turning to the authors' computational methods: Each sample was normalized by randomly selecting 1 million high-quality reads, each carrying a distinct molecular identifier. Instead of being binned into consensus sequences, reads that shared molecular identifiers were thrown out. MiTCR, run with a Q25 quality threshold and the strictest error-elimination algorithm, handled CDR3 identification, clonotype clustering and error correction. A nonparametric unseen species model with Euler transformation was used to estimate a lower bound on total TCR beta diversity. The raw public reads went through TCRdb reprocessing: fastp at Q25, MiXCR clone calling, in-frame beta chains kept. Rows with one shared CDR3 protein collapse into an entry with the most common genes and DNA. These V and J calls are TCRdb output, not the study's own analysis. The sample records about 800,000 distinct CDR3 sequences, less than 60% of which are singletons. The ten biggest clones cover 15% to 20% of the sample.

Donors were about 36 systemically healthy Caucasian individuals from Russia aged 6 to 90 years. Each donor gave approximately 9.3 milliliters of peripheral blood, collected into EDTA-treated Vacutainer tubes. Ficoll-Paque density-gradient centrifugation was used to isolate PBMCs, with at least 7 million obtained per sample. Trizol reagent was used to extract total RNA from the PBMCs, yielding at least 5 micrograms per sample. For every donor, flow cytometry on a PBMC aliquot measured the percentage of naive CD45RAhigh/CD27high T cells. This clonotype was obtained from a man older than 75 in good health. The sequenced sample was blood. This chain joins TRBV28 to TRBJ2-7, with no confidently assigned D gene. The bases are TGTGCCAGCAGTTTATCGCAGACCTACGAGCAGTACTTC. Translated, this is CASSLSQTYEQYF.